The T cell receptor beta chain under discussion was sequenced for a study of shared clonotypes between healthy human individuals. TCRdb keeps only in-frame clones here, not all; method: immunoSEQ multiplex PCR. The data contain about 2 million clones, over 85% of them singletons. Trimming left V 6 bases short and J 0 bases short, with 13 bases between. The germline V gene encodes CDR1 SGHNT and CDR2 YYREEE (reference sequence). The CDR3 has 15 amino acids. Study-level points and caveats: Memory subsets had estimated richness that was generally smaller than that of naive subsets. The researchers took only blood, and tissue repertoires probably look different. Donors were few, which limited the genetic and exposure-history diversity represented.

A remark on this clone: Antigen: not known.

Naive CD8 cells were CD45RO-negative, positively selected for CCR7, excluding terminally differentiated effector memory CD45RA+ cells. The material sequenced was naive CD8+ T cells sorted from blood. The sequence derives from a young man in good health. V is TRBV5-4 and J is TRBJ2-1; maybe TRBD2 (6 bases). The CDR3 loop is CASTNRGSSYNEQFF. The DNA for the CDR3 is TGTGCCAGCACCAATCGGGGGAGCTCCTACAATGAGCAGTTCTTC.